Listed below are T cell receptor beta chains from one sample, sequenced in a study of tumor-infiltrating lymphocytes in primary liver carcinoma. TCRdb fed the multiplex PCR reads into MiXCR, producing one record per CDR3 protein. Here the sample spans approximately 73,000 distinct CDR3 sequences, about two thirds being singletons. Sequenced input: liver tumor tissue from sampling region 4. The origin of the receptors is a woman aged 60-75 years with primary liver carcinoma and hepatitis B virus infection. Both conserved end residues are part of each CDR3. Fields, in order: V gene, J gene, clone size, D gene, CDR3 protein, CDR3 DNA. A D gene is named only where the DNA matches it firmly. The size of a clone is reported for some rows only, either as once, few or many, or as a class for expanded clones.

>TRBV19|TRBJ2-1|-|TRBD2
CASSHKREAADKQFF
TGTGCCAGTAGTCATAAGCGGGAGGCGGCGGATAAGCAGTTCTTC
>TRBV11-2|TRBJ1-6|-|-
CASSITSNSPFHF
TGTGCCAGCAGCATAACGTCTAATTCACCCTTCCACTTT
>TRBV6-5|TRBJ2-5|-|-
CVSSFQETQYF
TGTGTCAGTAGTTTCCAAGAGACCCAGTACTTC
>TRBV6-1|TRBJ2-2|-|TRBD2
CASTSGRGTGELFF
TGTGCCAGCACTAGCGGGAGGGGCACCGGAGAGCTGTTTTTT
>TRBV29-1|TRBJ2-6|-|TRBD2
CSVGRGDSGANILTF
TGCAGCGTCGGACGGGGGGATTCCGGGGCCAACATCCTGACTTTC
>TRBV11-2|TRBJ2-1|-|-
CDSSLDPFGEQFF
TGTGACAGCAGCTTAGATCCGTTTGGAGAGCAGTTCTTT
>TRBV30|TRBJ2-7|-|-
CACPTSRSGISEQYF
TGTGCCTGCCCCACAAGCAGGAGCGGAATCAGCGAGCAGTACTTC
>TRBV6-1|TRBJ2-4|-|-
CASSEEASGRSSAKNIQYF
TGTGCCAGCAGCGAAGAGGCAAGCGGAAGGTCTAGCGCCAAAAACATTCAGTACTTC
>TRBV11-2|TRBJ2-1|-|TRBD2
CASSRRLAGGPWDEQFF
TGTGCGAGCAGCAGGAGACTAGCGGGAGGGCCGTGGGATGAGCAGTTCTTT
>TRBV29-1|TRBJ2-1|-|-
CGAEEVWGAHSEQFF
TGCGGCGCTGAAGAGGTGTGGGGGGCTCATAGTGAGCAGTTCTTC
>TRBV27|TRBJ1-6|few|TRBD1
CASKMDRGSVSPLHF
TGTGCCAGCAAGATGGACAGGGGGTCTGTCTCACCCCTCCACTTT
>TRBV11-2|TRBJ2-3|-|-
CASNHWADTQYF
TGTGCCAGCAACCACTGGGCGGATACGCAATATTTT
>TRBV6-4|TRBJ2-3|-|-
CASSDVAVGSTDTYYF
-
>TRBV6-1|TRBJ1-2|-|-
CASNEAGRAHIF
TGTGCCAGCAATGAAGCGGGAAGGGCTCACATCTTC
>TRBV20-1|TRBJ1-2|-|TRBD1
CSARRTGTVLNYGYNF
TGCAGTGCTAGAAGAACCGGGACAGTCCTGAACTATGGCTACAACTTC
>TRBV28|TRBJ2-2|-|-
CASRAGGLGELLF
TGTGCCAGCAGAGCCGGTGGGCTCGGGGAGCTGCTTTTT
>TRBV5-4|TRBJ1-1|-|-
CASSLRQGRVEAFF
TGTGCCAGCAGTTTGCGGCAGGGGAGGGTTGAGGCTTTCTTT
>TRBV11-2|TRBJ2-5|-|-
CASSPTGQKETQYF
TGTGCCAGCAGCCCAACAGGGCAGAAAGAGACCCAGTACTTC
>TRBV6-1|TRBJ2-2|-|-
CASGGRAANTGELFF
TGTGCCAGCGGTGGTCGGGCCGCCAACACCGGGGAGCTGTTTTTT
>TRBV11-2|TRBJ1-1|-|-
CASSSGWGAGKTEAFF
TGTGCTAGCAGCTCAGGGTGGGGCGCGGGAAAAACTGAAGCTTTCTTC
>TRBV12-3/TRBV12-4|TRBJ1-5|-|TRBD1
CASNTGVPPQHF
TGTGCCAGCAATACAGGGGTCCCGCCCCAGCATTTT
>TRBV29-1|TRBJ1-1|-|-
CCGGGMNTEAFF
TGCTGCGGCGGAGGTATGAACACCGAAGCTTTCTTT
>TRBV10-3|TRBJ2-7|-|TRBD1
CAISDDRASEQYF
TGTGCCATCAGTGATGACAGGGCGAGCGAGCAGTACTTC
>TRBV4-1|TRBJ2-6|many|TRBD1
CASSQEGQGSGANVLTF
TGCGCCAGCAGCCAAGAGGGACAGGGTTCTGGGGCCAACGTCCTGACTTTC
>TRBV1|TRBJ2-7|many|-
CTSSEGLAGASQQGYEQYF
TGCACCAGCAGCGAAGGACTAGCGGGTGCCTCACAGCAAGGTTACGAGCAGTACTTC
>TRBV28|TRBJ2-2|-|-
CASRNRDSGELFF
TGTGCTAGCAGAAACAGGGATAGCGGGGAGCTGTTTTTT